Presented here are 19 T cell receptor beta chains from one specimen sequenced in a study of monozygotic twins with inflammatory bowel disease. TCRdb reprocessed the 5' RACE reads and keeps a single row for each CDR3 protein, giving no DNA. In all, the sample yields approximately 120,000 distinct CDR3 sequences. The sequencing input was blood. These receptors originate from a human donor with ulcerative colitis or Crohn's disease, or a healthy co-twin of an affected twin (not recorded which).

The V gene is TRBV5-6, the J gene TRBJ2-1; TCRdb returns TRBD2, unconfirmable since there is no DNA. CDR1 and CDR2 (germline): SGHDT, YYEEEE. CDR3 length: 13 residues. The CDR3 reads CASSWAGDNEQFF.

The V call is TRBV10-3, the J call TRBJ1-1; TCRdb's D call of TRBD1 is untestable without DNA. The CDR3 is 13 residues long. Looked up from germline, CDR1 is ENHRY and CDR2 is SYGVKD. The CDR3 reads CAIRQGADTEAFF.

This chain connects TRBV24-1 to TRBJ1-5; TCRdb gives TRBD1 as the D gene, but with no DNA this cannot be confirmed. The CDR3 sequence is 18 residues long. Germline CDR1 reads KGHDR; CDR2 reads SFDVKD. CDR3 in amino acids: CATYTMGQGAHSNQPQHF.

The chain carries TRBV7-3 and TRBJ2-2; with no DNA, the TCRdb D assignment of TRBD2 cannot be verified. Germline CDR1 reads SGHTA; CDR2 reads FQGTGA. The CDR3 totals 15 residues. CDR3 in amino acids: CASSSVAGPTGELFF.

This CDR3 is CASTSTGFRGYTF. The chain carries TRBV7-9 and TRBJ1-2. The CDR3 covers 13 residues. Germline loops: CDR1 SEHNR, CDR2 FQNEAQ (reference sequence).

The chain's CDR3 is CATSEADRVPRELFF. V gene TRBV24-1 combines with J gene TRBJ2-2; the TCRdb D gene call, TRBD1, has no DNA to confirm it. The CDR3 contains 15 residues. Germline loops: CDR1 KGHDR, CDR2 SFDVKD.

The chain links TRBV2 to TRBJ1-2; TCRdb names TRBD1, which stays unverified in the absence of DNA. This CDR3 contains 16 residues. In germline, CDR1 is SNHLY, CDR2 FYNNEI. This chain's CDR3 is CASSESWQGDNYGYTF.

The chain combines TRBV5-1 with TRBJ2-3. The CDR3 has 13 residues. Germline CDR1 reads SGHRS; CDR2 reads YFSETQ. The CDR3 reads CASSLADGDTQYF.

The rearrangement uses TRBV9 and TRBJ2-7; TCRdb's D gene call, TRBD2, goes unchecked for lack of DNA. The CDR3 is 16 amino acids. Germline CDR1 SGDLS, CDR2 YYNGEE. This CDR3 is CASSIGLAGGPGEQYF.

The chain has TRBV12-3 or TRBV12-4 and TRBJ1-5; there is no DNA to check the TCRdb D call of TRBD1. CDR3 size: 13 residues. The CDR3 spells CASSWDRNQPQHF.

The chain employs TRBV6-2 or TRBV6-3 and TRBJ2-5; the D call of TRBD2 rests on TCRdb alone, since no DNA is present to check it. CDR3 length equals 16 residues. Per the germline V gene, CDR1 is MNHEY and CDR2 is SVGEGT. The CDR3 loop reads CASRPPFSLNQETQYF.

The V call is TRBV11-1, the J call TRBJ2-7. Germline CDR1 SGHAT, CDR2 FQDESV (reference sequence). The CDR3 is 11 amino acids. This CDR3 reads CASSDSHEQYF. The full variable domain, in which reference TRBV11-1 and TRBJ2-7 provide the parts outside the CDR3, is EAEVAQSPRYKITEKSQAVAFWCDPISGHATLYWYRQILGQGPELLVQFQDESVVDDSQLPKDRFSAERLKGVDSTLKIQPAELGDSAMYLCASSDSHEQYFGPGTRLTVT.

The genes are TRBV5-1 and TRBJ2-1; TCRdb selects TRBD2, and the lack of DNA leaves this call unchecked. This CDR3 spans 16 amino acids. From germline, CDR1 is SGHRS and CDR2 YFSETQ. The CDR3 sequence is CASSLNVAGVVNEQFF.

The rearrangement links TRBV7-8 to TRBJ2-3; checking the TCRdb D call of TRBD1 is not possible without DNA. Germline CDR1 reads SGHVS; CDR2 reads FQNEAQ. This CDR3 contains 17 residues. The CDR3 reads CASSLESGGQGTDTQYF.

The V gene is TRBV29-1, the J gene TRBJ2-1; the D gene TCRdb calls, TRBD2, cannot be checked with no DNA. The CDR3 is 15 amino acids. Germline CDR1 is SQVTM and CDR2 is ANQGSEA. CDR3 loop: CSVRLDSRENNEQFF.

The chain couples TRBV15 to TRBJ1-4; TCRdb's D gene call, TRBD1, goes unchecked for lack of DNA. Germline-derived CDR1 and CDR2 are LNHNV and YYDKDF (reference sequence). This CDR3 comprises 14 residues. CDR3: CATSRVRGGEKLFF.

CDR3 amino acids: CASSRQGTTDWWAPEEQYF. The chain combines TRBV11-2 with TRBJ2-7; TCRdb proposes TRBD2, but this gene call is untestable without DNA. Germline assignment: CDR1 SGHAT and CDR2 FQNNGV. CDR3 length equals 19 residues.

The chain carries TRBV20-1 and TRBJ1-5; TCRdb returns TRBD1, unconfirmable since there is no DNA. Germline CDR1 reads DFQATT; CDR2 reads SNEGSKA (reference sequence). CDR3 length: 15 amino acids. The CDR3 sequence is CSAKNGWGAGQPQHF.

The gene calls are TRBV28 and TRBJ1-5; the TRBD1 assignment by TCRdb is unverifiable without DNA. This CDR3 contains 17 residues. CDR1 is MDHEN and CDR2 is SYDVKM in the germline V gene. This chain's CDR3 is CASSSPSSGEWNQPQHF.